This record concerns one T cell receptor (beta chain) sequence. Its target is not known. These data originate in a study of blood T cells in healthy people across ages. Germline-derived CDR1 and CDR2 are SGDLS and YYNGEE. V gave up 4 bases and J gave up 8 bases; unmatched junction bases: 5. The CDR3 sequence is 12 residues long. PCR was performed a second time for about 7 to 11 cycles using a sample-barcoded 5' primer and a J-beta primer mix. TCRdb analysed the 5' RACE reads with MiXCR anew, one entry per CDR3 protein. The sample lists around 2 million distinct CDR3 sequences, approximately 39% occurring once. General study findings and limits: Samples with more naive T cells showed higher observed beta diversity.

Material for sequencing was blood. The source of this sequence is a human donor in good health. The chain carries TRBV9 and TRBJ1-2, with 7 bases lining up with TRBD1. The CDR3 loop is CASSLRDRGYTF. As DNA, the CDR3 is TGTGCCAGCAGCCTCCGGGACAGAGGCTACACCTTC.